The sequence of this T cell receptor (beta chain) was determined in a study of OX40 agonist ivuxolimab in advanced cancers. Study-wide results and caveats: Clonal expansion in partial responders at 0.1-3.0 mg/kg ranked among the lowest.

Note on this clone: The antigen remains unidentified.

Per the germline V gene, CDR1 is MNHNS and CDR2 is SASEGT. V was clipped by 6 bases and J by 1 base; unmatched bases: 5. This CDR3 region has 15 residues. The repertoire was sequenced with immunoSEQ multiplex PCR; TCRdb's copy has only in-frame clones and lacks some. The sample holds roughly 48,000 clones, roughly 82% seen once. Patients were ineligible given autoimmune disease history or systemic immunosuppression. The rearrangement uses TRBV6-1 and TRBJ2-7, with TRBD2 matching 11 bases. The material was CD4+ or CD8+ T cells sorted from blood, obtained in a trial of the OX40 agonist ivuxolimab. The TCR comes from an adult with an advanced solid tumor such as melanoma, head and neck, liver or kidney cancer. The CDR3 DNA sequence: TGTGCCAGCAGCCAACTAGCGGGAGTATCCTACGAGCAGTACTTC. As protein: CASSQLAGVSYEQYF.